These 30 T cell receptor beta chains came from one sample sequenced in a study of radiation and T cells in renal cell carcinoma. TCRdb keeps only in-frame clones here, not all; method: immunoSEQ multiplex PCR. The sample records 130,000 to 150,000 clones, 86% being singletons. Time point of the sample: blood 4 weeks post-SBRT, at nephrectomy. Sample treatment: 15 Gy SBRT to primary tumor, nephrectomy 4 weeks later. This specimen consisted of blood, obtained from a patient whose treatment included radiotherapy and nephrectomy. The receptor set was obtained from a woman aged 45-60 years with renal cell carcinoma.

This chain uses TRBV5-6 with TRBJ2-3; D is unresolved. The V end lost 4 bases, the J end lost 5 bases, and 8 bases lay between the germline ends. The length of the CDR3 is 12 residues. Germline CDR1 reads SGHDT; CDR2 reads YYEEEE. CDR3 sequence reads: CASSPVGDTQYF. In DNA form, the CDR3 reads TGTGCCAGCAGCCCTGTCGGAGATACGCAGTATTTT.

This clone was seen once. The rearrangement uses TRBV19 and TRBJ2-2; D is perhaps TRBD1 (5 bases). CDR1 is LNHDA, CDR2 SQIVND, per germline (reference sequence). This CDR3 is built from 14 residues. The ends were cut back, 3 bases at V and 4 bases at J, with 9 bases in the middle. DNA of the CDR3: TGTGCCAGTAGTATTAGGGGATTCACCGGGGAGCTGTTTTTT. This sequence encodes CASSIRGFTGELFF.

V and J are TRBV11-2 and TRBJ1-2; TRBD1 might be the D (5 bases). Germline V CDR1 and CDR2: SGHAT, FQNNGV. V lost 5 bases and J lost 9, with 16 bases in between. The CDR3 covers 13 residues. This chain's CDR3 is CASSLAPRDRYTF. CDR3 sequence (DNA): TGTGCCAGCAGCCTCGCCCCCAGGGATCGCTACACCTTC.

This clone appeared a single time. CDR3 amino acids: CASGGDYGYTF. CDR3 DNA sequence: TGTGCCAGTGGGGGGGACTATGGCTACACCTTC. V is TRBV6-5 and J is TRBJ1-2, with a possible D match to TRBD1 (5 bases). Germline loops: CDR1 MNHEY, CDR2 SVGAGI. V was clipped by 9 bases and J by 3 bases, with 8 bases between them. This CDR3 comprises 11 residues.

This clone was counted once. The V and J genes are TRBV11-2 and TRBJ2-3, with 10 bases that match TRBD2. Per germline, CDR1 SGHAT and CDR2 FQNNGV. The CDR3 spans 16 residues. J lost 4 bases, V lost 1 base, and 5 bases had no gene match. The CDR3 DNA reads TGTGCCAGCAGCTTAGGGCCTAGCGGGAGCCCAGATACGCAGTATTTT. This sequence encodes CASSLGPSGSPDTQYF.

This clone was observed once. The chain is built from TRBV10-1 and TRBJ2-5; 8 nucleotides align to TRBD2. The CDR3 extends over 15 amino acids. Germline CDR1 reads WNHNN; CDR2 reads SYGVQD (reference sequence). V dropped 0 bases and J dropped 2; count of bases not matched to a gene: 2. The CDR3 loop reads CASSESLAGQETQYF. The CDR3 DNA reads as TGCGCCAGCAGTGAGTCTTTAGCGGGGCAAGAGACCCAGTACTTC.

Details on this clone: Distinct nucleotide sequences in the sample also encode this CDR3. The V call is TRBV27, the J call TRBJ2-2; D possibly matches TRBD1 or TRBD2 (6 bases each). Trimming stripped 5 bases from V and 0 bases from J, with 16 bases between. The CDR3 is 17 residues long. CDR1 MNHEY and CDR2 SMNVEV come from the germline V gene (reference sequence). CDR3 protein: CASSTGTGAANTGELFF. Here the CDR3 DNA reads TGTGCCAGCAGTACGGGGACGGGGGCCGCGAACACCGGGGAGCTGTTTTTT.

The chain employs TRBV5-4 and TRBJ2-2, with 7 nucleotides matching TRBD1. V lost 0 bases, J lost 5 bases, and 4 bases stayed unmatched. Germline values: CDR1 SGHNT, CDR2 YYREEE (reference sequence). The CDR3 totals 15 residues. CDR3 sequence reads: CASSLDRGLTGELFF. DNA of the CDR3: TGTGCCAGCAGCTTGGACAGGGGCCTTACCGGGGAGCTGTTTTTT.

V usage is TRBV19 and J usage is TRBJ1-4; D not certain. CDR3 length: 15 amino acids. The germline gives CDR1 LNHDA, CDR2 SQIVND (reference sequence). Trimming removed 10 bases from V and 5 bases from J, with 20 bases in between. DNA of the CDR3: TGTGCCACATCACCCGGCCCGCAGAGGAATGAAAAACTGTTTTTT. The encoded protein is CATSPGPQRNEKLFF.

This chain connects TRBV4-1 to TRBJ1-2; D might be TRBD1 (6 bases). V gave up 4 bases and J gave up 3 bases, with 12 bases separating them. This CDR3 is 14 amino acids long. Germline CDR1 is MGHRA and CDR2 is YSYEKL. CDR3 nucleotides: TGCGCCAGCAGCCTTCCCGGGACATACTATGGCTACACCTTC. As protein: CASSLPGTYYGYTF.

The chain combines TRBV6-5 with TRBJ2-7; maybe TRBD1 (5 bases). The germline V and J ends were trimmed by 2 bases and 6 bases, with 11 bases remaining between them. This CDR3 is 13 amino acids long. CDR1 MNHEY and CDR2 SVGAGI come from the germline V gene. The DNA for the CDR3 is TGTGCCAGCAGTTACGGGGCTGTGGGCGAGCAGTACTTC. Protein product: CASSYGAVGEQYF.

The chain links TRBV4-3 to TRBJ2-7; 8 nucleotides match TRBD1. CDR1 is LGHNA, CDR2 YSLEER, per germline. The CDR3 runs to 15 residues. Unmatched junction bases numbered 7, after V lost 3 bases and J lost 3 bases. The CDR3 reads CASSHTIGQGYEQYF. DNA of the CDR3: TGCGCCAGCAGCCATACTATTGGACAGGGCTACGAGCAGTACTTC.

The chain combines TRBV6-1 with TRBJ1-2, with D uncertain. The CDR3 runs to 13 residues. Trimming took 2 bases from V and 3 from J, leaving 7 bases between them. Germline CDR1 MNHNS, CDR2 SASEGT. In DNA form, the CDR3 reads TGTGCCAGCAGTGAACAGGAATACTATGGCTACACCTTC. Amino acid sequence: CASSEQEYYGYTF.

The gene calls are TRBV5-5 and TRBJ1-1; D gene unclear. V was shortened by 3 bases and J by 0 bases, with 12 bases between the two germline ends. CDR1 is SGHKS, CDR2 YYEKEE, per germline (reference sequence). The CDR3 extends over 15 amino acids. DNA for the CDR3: TGTGCCAGCAGCTGGGCCCAGGCTATGAACACTGAAGCTTTCTTT. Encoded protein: CASSWAQAMNTEAFF.

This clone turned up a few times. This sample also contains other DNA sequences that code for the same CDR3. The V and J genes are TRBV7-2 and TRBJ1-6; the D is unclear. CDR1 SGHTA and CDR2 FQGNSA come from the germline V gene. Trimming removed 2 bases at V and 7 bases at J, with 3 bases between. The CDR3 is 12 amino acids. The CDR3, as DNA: TGTGCCAGCAGCTTACAGAATTCACCCCTCCACTTT. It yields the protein CASSLQNSPLHF. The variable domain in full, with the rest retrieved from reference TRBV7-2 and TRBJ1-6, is GAGVSQSPSNKVTEKGKDVELRCDPISGHTALYWYRQSLGQGLEFLIYFQGNSAPDKSGLPSDRFSAERTGGSVSTLTIQRTQQEDSAVYLCASSLQNSPLHFGNGTRLTVT.

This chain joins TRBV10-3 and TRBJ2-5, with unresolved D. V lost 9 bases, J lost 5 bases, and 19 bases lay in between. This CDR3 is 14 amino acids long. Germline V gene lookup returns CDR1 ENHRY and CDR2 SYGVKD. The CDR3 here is CAIKGSGAMETQYF. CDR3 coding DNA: TGTGCCATTAAGGGCTCAGGAGCGATGGAGACCCAGTACTTC.

The CDR3 spells CASSDRWGDEQYF. The CDR3 coding sequence is TGTGCCAGCAGTGACCGATGGGGGGACGAGCAGTACTTC. The chain employs TRBV6-1 and TRBJ2-7; TRBD2 is a possible D gene (6 bases). Per the germline V gene, CDR1 is MNHNS and CDR2 is SASEGT. The V and J ends lost 3 bases and 5 bases respectively, with 11 bases between them. CDR3 size: 13 residues.

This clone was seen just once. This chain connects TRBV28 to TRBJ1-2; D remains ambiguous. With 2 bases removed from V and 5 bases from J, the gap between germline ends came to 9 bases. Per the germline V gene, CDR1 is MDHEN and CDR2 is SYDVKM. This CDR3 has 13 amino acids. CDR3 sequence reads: CASSLILQYGYTF. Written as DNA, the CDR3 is TGTGCCAGCAGTTTAATCCTGCAATATGGCTACACCTTC.

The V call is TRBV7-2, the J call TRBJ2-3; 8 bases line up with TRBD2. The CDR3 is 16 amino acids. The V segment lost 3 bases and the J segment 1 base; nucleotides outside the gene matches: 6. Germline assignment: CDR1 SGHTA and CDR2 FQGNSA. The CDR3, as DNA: TGTGCCAGCAGCTTTAGCGGGGAAAGGGGCACAGATACGCAGTATTTT. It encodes CASSFSGERGTDTQYF.

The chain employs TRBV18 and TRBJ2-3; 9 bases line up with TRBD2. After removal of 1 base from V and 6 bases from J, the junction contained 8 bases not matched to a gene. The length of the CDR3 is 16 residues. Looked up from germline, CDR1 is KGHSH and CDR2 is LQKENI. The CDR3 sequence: CASSPLVLAGADTQYF. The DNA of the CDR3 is TGTGCCAGCTCACCACTCGTATTAGCGGGAGCTGATACGCAGTATTTT.

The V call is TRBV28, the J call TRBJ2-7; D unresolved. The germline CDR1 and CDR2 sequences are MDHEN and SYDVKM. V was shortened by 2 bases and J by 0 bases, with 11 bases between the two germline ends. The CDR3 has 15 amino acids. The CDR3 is CASSLPSLSSYEQYF. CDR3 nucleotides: TGTGCCAGCAGTTTACCCTCTTTAAGCTCCTACGAGCAGTACTTC.

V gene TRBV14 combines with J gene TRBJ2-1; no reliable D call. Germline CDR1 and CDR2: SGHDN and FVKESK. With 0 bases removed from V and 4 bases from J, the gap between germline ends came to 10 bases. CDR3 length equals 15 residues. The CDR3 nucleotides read TGTGCCAGCAGCCAAGATCAATACTTTTACAATGAGCAGTTCTTC. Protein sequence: CASSQDQYFYNEQFF.

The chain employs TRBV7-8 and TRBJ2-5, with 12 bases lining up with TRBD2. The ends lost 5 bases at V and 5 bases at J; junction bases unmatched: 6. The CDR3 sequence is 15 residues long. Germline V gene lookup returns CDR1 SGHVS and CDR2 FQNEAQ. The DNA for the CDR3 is TGTGCCAGCAGCCCGAGACTAGCGGGAGCGGAGACCCAGTACTTC. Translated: CASSPRLAGAETQYF.

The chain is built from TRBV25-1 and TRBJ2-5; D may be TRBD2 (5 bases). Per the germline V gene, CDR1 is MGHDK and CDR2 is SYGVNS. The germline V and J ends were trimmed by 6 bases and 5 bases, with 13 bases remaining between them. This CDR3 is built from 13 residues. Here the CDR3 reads CASRVPGIETQYF. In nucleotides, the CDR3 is TGTGCCAGCAGAGTTCCGGGGATCGAGACCCAGTACTTC.

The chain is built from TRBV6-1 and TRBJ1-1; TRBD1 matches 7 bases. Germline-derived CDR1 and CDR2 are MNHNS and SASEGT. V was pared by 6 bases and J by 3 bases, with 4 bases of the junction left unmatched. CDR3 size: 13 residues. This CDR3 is CASRLQGDTEAFF. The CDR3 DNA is TGTGCCAGCAGACTTCAGGGGGACACTGAAGCTTTCTTT.

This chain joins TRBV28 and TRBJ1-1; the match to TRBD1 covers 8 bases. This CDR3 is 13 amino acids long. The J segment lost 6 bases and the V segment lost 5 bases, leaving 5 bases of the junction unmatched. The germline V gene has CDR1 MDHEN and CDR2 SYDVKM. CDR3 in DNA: TGTGCCAGCAGTGAACAGGGGGGAGCTGAAGCTTTCTTT. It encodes CASSEQGGAEAFF.

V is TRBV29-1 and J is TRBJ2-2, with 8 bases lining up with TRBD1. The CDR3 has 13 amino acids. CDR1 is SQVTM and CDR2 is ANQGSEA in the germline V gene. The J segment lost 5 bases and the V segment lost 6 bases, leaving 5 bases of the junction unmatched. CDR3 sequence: CSVGQVGTGELFF. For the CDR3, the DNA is TGCAGCGTGGGACAGGTGGGAACCGGGGAGCTGTTTTTT.

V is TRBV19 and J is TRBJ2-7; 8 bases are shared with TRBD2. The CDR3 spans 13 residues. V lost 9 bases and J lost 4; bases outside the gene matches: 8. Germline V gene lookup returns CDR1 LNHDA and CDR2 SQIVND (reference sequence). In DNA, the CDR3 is TGTGCCAGAACTAGCGGCATAAAGTACGAGCAGTACTTC. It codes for CARTSGIKYEQYF.

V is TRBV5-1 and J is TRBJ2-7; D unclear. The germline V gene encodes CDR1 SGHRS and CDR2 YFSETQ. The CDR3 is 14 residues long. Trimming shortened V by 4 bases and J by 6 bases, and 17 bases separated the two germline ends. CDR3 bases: TGCGCCAGCAGCCTGTCATCCCCCCTCGGCGAGCAGTACTTC. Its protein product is CASSLSSPLGEQYF. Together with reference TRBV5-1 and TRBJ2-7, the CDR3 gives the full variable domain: KAGVTQTPRYLIKTRGQQVTLSCSPISGHRSVSWYQQTPGQGLQFLFEYFSETQRNKGNFPGRFSGRQFSNSRSEMNVSTLELGDSALYLCASSLSSPLGEQYFGPGTRLTVT.

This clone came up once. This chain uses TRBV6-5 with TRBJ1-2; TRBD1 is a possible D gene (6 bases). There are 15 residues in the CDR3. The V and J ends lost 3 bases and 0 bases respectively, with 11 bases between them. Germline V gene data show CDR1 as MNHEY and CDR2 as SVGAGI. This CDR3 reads CASSYKGDPNYGYTF. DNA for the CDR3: TGTGCCAGCAGTTATAAGGGGGATCCTAACTATGGCTACACCTTC.